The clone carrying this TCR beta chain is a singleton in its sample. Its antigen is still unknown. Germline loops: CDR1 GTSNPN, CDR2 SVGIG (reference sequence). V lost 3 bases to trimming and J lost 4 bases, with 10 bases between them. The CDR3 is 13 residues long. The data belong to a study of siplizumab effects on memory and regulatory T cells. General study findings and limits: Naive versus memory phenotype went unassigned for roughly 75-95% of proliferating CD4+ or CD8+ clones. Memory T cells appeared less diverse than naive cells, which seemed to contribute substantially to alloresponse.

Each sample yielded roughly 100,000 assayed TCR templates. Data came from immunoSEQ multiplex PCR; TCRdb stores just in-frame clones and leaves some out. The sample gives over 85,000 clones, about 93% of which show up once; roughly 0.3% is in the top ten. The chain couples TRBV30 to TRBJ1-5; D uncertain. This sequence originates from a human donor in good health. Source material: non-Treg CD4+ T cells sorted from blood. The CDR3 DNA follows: TGTGCCTGGAGCGCCGGGCTGAATCAGCCCCAGCATTTT. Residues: CAWSAGLNQPQHF.